The 21 T cell receptor beta chains below come from one sample, sequenced in a study of immune characterization of retroperitoneal liposarcoma. Using its own MiXCR run on the PCR reads, TCRdb lists one record per CDR3 protein. The table lists 7,000 to 8,500 distinct CDR3 sequences, roughly 41% of them singletons. Sequencing was performed on tumor tissue. The origin of the receptors is a male donor with retroperitoneal liposarcoma.

The table lists this clonotype with a few counts. V and J are TRBV12-3 or TRBV12-4 and TRBJ2-5; 7 bases are shared with TRBD1. The DNA end favors TRBJ2-7, so the J call may be wrong. The CDR3 runs to 14 residues. The DNA of the CDR3 is TGTGCCAGCAGTTCCGGGGACAGCTCCTACGAGCAGTACTTC. Translation gives CASSSGDSSYEQYF.

This chain joins TRBV10-2 and TRBJ2-5, with D uncertain. The V gene's germline CDR1 is WSHSY and CDR2 SAAADI. This CDR3 has 13 residues. V was shortened by 3 bases and J by 0 bases, with 5 bases between the two germline ends. CDR3 nucleotides: TGCGCCAGCAGTGACGTCTACCAAGAGACCCAGTACTTC. Its translation: CASSDVYQETQYF.

V gene TRBV6-1 combines with J gene TRBJ2-3; D ambiguous. The J call is doubtful: the DNA matches TRBJ2-5 better. Germline V gives CDR1 MNHNS, CDR2 SASEGT. The CDR3 runs 12 residues. The DNA for the CDR3 is TGTGCCAGCAGTCTCTATCAAGAGACCCAGTACTTC. It specifies CASSLYQETQYF.

This clonotype was counted a few times. The chain links TRBV25-1 to TRBJ2-3; D not certain. Looked up from germline, CDR1 is MGHDK and CDR2 is SYGVNS. The CDR3 has 12 residues. V was pared by 4 bases and J by 4 bases, with 6 bases between. The CDR3 sequence: CASSVSPDTQYF. The CDR3 bases are TGTGCCAGCAGTGTCTCCCCAGATACGCAGTATTTT. The whole variable domain, filled in from reference TRBV25-1 and TRBJ2-3, reads EADIYQTPRYLVIGTGKKITLECSQTMGHDKMYWYQQDPGMELHLIHYSYGVNSTEKGDLSSESTVSRIRTEHFPLTLESARPSHTSQYLCASSVSPDTQYFGPGTRLTVL.

The gene calls are TRBV7-2 and TRBJ2-7; no definite D call. The J call is doubtful: the DNA matches TRBJ2-1 better. The germline CDR1 and CDR2 sequences are SGHTA and FQGNSA. The CDR3 has 13 amino acids. CDR3 coding DNA: TGTGCCAGCAGCCCCGGGCCGAACAATGAGCAGTTCTTC. Its protein product is CASSPGPNNEQFF.

By share, this clonotype ranks as medium-sized. The chain couples TRBV6-1 to TRBJ2-3, with D hard to call. The CDR3 runs 16 residues. CDR1 is MNHNS and CDR2 is SASEGT in the germline V gene. V lost 6 bases to trimming and J lost 0 bases, with 16 bases between them. Here the CDR3 reads CASRKIVRASTDTQYF. The CDR3 DNA sequence: TGTGCCAGCAGGAAGATAGTTAGAGCCAGCACAGATACGCAGTATTTT.

Relative to its sample, this clonotype is medium-sized. This chain joins TRBV7-2 and TRBJ2-1, with TRBD2 as a possible D gene (7 bases). The J call may be mistaken, given a closer DNA end match to TRBJ2-7. The V gene's germline CDR1 is SGHTA and CDR2 FQGNSA. The length of the CDR3 is 17 residues. This CDR3 is CASSPAPQGRGYNEQYF. CDR3 sequence (DNA): TGTGCCAGCAGCCCAGCCCCCCAGGGGAGGGGATACAATGAGCAGTACTTC.

This clonotype was observed a handful of times. At one of its ends the junction is not consistent with the germline gene, which may arise from a read error. This chain connects TRBV6-5 to TRBJ2-3, with a tentative D call TRBD1 (6 bases). Germline assignment: CDR1 MNHEY and CDR2 SVGAGI. The CDR3 totals 12 residues. The CDR3 coding sequence is TGTGCCAGCAGACAGGGTTTGTACGAGCAGTACTTT. It is translated as CASRQGLYEQYF.

V is TRBV6-1 and J is TRBJ2-5; a possible D gene is TRBD2 (5 bases). Between the trimmed V and J ends, which lost 4 bases and 5 bases, there was a span of 14 bases. Per germline, CDR1 MNHNS and CDR2 SASEGT. The CDR3 spans 14 residues. The CDR3 bases are TGTGCCAGCAGTGCCGATCCGGAGGAGGAGACCCAGTACTTC. Translated: CASSADPEEETQYF.

This clonotype turned up a few times. This chain links TRBV6-1 with TRBJ2-1, with D uncertain. The assigned J gene may be wrong: the sequence end matches TRBJ2-7 better. Germline lookup yields CDR1 MNHNS and CDR2 SASEGT. The CDR3 extends over 13 amino acids. The CDR3 is CASSYKGLYEQYF. As DNA, the CDR3 is TGTGCCAGCAGTTACAAGGGCCTCTACGAGCAGTACTTC.

The chain combines TRBV7-7 with TRBJ2-1; D is unresolved. This CDR3 is 14 amino acids long. The germline V gene has CDR1 SSHAT and CDR2 FNYEAQ (reference sequence). V was clipped by 3 bases and J by 10 bases, with 16 bases between them. The CDR3 protein is CASSFDEVSYEQFF. The CDR3 region has the DNA TGTGCCAGCAGCTTCGACGAAGTCTCCTACGAGCAGTTCTTC.

This chain uses TRBV6-1 with TRBJ1-1; D gene unclear. The CDR3 is 11 residues long. Germline lookup yields CDR1 MNHNS and CDR2 SASEGT. The V gene lost 7 bases and the J gene lost 11 bases, with 14 bases spanning the gap. The CDR3 loop reads CASILPPSAFF. DNA for the CDR3: TGTGCCAGCATCCTACCCCCTTCCGCTTTCTTT.

In its sample, this clonotype ranks as medium-sized. The chain has TRBV7-2 and TRBJ2-1, with D unresolved. The CDR3 has 11 amino acids. V was cut by 2 bases and J by 13 bases, with 9 bases left in between. The germline V gene has CDR1 SGHTA and CDR2 FQGNSA. The CDR3 DNA is TGTGCCAGCAGCTTAAGAGAGACCCAGTTCTTC. Amino acids: CASSLRETQFF. Supplemented by reference TRBV7-2 and TRBJ2-1, the full variable domain reads GAGVSQSPSNKVTEKGKDVELRCDPISGHTALYWYRQSLGQGLEFLIYFQGNSAPDKSGLPSDRFSAERTGGSVSTLTIQRTQQEDSAVYLCASSLRETQFFGPGTRLTVL.

This clonotype turned up a few times. V gene TRBV12-3 or TRBV12-4 combines with J gene TRBJ2-1, with D hard to call. The ends were cut back, 3 bases at V and 10 bases at J, with 10 bases in the middle. The CDR3 spans 12 residues. DNA for the CDR3: TGTGCCAGCAGTTTTATCCTACAAGAGCAGTTCTTC. This encodes CASSFILQEQFF.

This sequence joins TRBV6-6 and TRBJ2-1, with 7 positions matching TRBD1. V dropped 5 bases and J dropped 0; count of bases not matched to a gene: 4. The CDR3 has 15 residues. CDR1 is MNHNY, CDR2 SVGAGI, per germline (reference sequence). CDR3 residues: CASSLRDSSYNEQFF. As DNA, the CDR3 is TGTGCCAGCAGTCTCCGGGACAGCTCCTACAATGAGCAGTTCTTC.

The chain has TRBV4-1 and TRBJ2-1, with D uncertain. Trimming cost V 0 bases and J 10 bases, with 7 bases left between them. There are 12 residues in the CDR3. Per the germline V gene, CDR1 is MGHRA and CDR2 is YSYEKL. The CDR3 DNA reads TGCGCCAGCAGCCAAGACGAGCAAGAGCAGTTCTTC. Its protein product is CASSQDEQEQFF.

The chain couples TRBV6-1 to TRBJ2-3; TRBD2 aligns across 14 bases. The CDR3 has 17 amino acids. The V segment lost 8 bases and the J segment 1 base; nucleotides outside the gene matches: 8. Germline V gene sequence: CDR1 MNHNS, CDR2 SASEGT. The CDR3 region is CASSRLAGGGGTDTQYF. The CDR3 nucleotides read TGTGCCAGCTCCCGACTAGCGGGGGGGGGGGGCACAGATACGCAGTATTTT.

The chain joins TRBV6-8 to TRBJ2-5; D not resolved. V lost 2 bases, J lost 5 bases, and 3 bases lay in between. This CDR3 is built from 11 residues. Germline V gene sequence: CDR1 MNHGY, CDR2 SAAAGT. The CDR3 protein is CASSYGETQYF. The CDR3 DNA reads as TGTGCCAGCAGTTACGGGGAGACCCAGTACTTC.

This clonotype was seen a few times. The genes are TRBV27 and TRBJ1-5, with D perhaps matching TRBD1 (6 bases). V was shortened by 3 bases and J by 5 bases, with 11 bases between the two germline ends. The V gene's germline CDR1 is MNHEY and CDR2 SMNVEV (reference sequence). The CDR3 is made up of 14 amino acids. The CDR3 nucleotides read TGTGCCAGCAGTTTCCGGGGGCCGGATCAGCCCCAGCATTTT. Residues: CASSFRGPDQPQHF.

The chain uses TRBV6-1 and TRBJ2-1, with 12 bases that match TRBD2. TRBJ2-7 matches the DNA end more closely, so the J call is doubtful. The germline V gene encodes CDR1 MNHNS and CDR2 SASEGT. This CDR3 comprises 15 residues. CDR3 sequence reads: CASSPLAGGLDEQYF. CDR3 in DNA: TGTGCCAGCAGCCCGCTAGCGGGAGGGCTAGATGAGCAGTACTTC.

The rearrangement joins TRBV7-8 to TRBJ2-5; 9 bases map to TRBD2. Germline lookup yields CDR1 SGHVS and CDR2 FQNEAQ. V lost 5 bases and J lost 11; bases outside the gene matches: 15. The CDR3 is 15 amino acids. CDR3 loop: CASSAGTSSYNEQYF. CDR3 sequence (DNA): TGTGCCAGCAGCGCAGGGACTAGCTCCTACAATGAGCAGTACTTC.